This record looks at one T cell receptor (beta chain) sequence and its context. Study members were between roughly 18 and 89 years old and lived in 20 to 30 US regions. Self-reported history from a screening survey and questionnaire set each donor's cohort. These data originate in a study of blood T cell repertoires in COVID-19. In the study overall: Sites across the United States, Italy and Spain contributed samples from acute and convalescent COVID-19.

Per the original data handling: Reference gene primer amplification gave nucleated cell count estimates. Profiling relied on immunoSEQ multiplex PCR, and the TCRdb table lists in-frame clones only, not all of them. V and J calls and clone size follow that table, whereas D and trimming were derived from the DNA. The sample lists approximately 220,000 clones, roughly 83% seen once, with about 1.3% in the top ten. Sequencing was performed on PBMCs or T cells enriched from blood (not recorded which). This TCR was sampled from a woman aged 40-49 years with acute COVID-19.

The CDR3 sequence: CASSPSVGSTEAFF. The DNA for the CDR3 is TGTGCCAGCAGCCCTAGCGTGGGGAGCACTGAAGCTTTCTTT. The chain combines TRBV7-8 with TRBJ1-1; no reliable D call. The germline CDR1 and CDR2 sequences are SGHVS and FQNEAQ. Trimming removed 5 bases from V and 4 bases from J, with 14 bases in between. The CDR3 totals 14 residues.